Each of the 8 T cell receptor beta chains below was sequenced from the same sample in a study of blood T cell repertoires in COVID-19. Generated by immunoSEQ multiplex PCR, the TCRdb table keeps only in-frame clones and is missing some. This table has a few hundred thousand clones, roughly 86% appearing once. The sample taken for sequencing was PBMCs or T cells enriched from blood (not recorded which). The receptors derive from a woman in her thirties who had recovered from COVID-19.

This rearrangement joins TRBV30 to TRBJ2-3, with 7 bases aligning to TRBD2. The CDR3 covers 15 residues. Germline loops: CDR1 GTSNPN, CDR2 SVGIG (reference sequence). Germline trimming cut 2 bases from V and 4 bases from J; bases unmatched to any gene: 9. In DNA, the CDR3 is TGTGCCTGGAGTTTCCGGACTAGTCGGGCAGATACGCAGTATTTT. It codes for CAWSFRTSRADTQYF.

The chain combines TRBV3-1 (or the pseudogene TRBV3-2) with TRBJ2-1, with 8 bases matching TRBD2. The CDR3 extends over 19 amino acids. The J segment lost 4 bases and the V segment lost 1 base, leaving 15 bases of the junction unmatched. Looked up from germline, CDR1 is LGHDT and CDR2 is YNNKEL (reference sequence). CDR3 loop: CASSQGPKRVTSGYNEQFF. CDR3 nucleotide sequence: TGTGCCAGCAGCCAAGGGCCTAAAAGGGTCACTAGCGGATACAATGAGCAGTTCTTC.

This clone was detected only once. V usage is TRBV4-1 and J usage is TRBJ2-3, with 7 bases lining up with TRBD2. The germline gives CDR1 MGHRA, CDR2 YSYEKL. This CDR3 comprises 15 residues. V trimming: 2 bases; J trimming: 6 bases; junction bases outside the gene matches: 8. CDR3 DNA: TGCGCCAGCAGCCAATTGGGACTACGCGGGGATACGCAGTATTTT. Translating it yields CASSQLGLRGDTQYF.

The chain recombines TRBV11-3 with TRBJ1-1, with a tentative D call TRBD1 (5 bases). The germline V gene has CDR1 SGHNT and CDR2 YENEEA. V gave up 0 bases and J gave up 1 base, with 12 bases separating them. CDR3 size: 16 residues. Here the CDR3 reads CASSLDSATGNTEAFF. The CDR3 DNA is TGTGCCAGCAGCTTAGATTCCGCTACAGGGAACACTGAAGCTTTCTTT. Drawing the rest from reference TRBV11-3 and TRBJ1-1, the complete variable domain is EAGVVQSPRYKIIEKKQPVAFWCNPISGHNTLYWYLQNLGQGPELLIRYENEEAVDDSQLPKDRFSAERLKGVDSTLKIQPAELGDSAVYLCASSLDSATGNTEAFFGQGTRLTVV.

The gene calls are TRBV11-3 and TRBJ1-1; D is perhaps TRBD1 (6 bases). The length of the CDR3 is 17 residues. Germline CDR1 SGHNT, CDR2 YENEEA. V lost 0 bases to trimming and J lost 5 bases, with 19 bases between them. The CDR3 nucleotides are TGTGCCAGCAGCTTAGATCTGCCTAGATGGGGGCTGACTGAAGCTTTCTTT. Encoded protein: CASSLDLPRWGLTEAFF. Together with reference TRBV11-3 and TRBJ1-1, the CDR3 gives the full variable domain: EAGVVQSPRYKIIEKKQPVAFWCNPISGHNTLYWYLQNLGQGPELLIRYENEEAVDDSQLPKDRFSAERLKGVDSTLKIQPAELGDSAVYLCASSLDLPRWGLTEAFFGQGTRLTVV.

The J gene is TRBJ2-3, the V gene TRBV14; 13 bases align to TRBD2. Per germline, CDR1 SGHDN and CDR2 FVKESK. There are 17 residues in the CDR3. J gave up 5 bases and V 3 bases, and 8 bases lay outside the gene matches. The CDR3, as DNA: TGTGCCAGCAGCCACCACATACTAGCGGGAGGGGAAGATACGCAGTATTTT. Its translation is CASSHHILAGGEDTQYF.

This rearrangement joins TRBV24-1 to TRBJ2-3; D perhaps matches TRBD1 (10 bases). The CDR3 loop spans 19 amino acids. Germline assignment: CDR1 KGHDR and CDR2 SFDVKD. V was pared by 5 bases and J by 0 bases, with 23 bases between. The CDR3 sequence is CATSGDRGQLAGSTDTQYF. DNA for the CDR3: TGTGCCACCAGTGGTGACAGGGGGCAACTAGCGGGCAGCACAGATACGCAGTATTTT.

This rearrangement joins TRBV11-2 to TRBJ2-7; no clear D. Trimming pared 1 base from V and 6 bases from J, leaving 22 bases between. The germline V gene has CDR1 SGHAT and CDR2 FQNNGV. This CDR3 has 17 residues. CDR3 coding DNA: TGTGCCAGCAGCTTAGCCTCATTTCTGCCCGGGTCCCCCGAGCAGTACTTC. It is translated as CASSLASFLPGSPEQYF.